The 30 T cell receptor beta chains below come from one sample, sequenced in a study of regulatory T cells in long-lasting Graves disease. Regarding time point: persistent/refractory GD, antithyroid drugs over 5 years with positive TRAb. Construction of the TCR library relied on RNA isolated from PBMCs. Investigators prepared the TCR beta libraries by applying iRepertoire HTBI primers and Arm-PCR of CDR3 regions. TCRdb ran MiXCR on the multiplex PCR reads and lists one entry per CDR3 protein. The data show fewer than 600,000 distinct CDR3 sequences, with about 20% seen just once and around 13% held by the top ten. The starting material was peripheral blood mononuclear cells (PBMCs), obtained when the disease was refractory, from a patient treated with antithyroid drugs. The receptors shown here come from a female donor with Graves disease.

This clonotype was seen at least ten times. The V gene is TRBV20-1, the J gene TRBJ2-5, with 9 bases lining up with TRBD2. The V gene's germline CDR1 is DFQATT and CDR2 SNEGSKA (reference sequence). With 6 bases clipped from V and 5 bases from J, the junction kept 7 bases outside the gene matches. The CDR3 totals 13 residues. For the CDR3, the DNA is TGCAGTGCGGCGGGGGGGGGCCTGGAGACCCAGTACTTC. Its translation is CSAAGGGLETQYF.

The CDR3 spells CATSEPGTGSYGYTF. The CDR3 DNA follows: TGTGCCACCAGTGAACCCGGGACAGGGAGCTATGGCTACACCTTC. The gene calls are TRBV24-1 and TRBJ1-2, with 9 bases aligning to TRBD1. In germline, CDR1 is KGHDR, CDR2 SFDVKD. With V trimmed by 4 bases and J by 4 bases, 6 bases remained unmatched. The CDR3 totals 15 residues.

This chain links TRBV12-3 or TRBV12-4 with TRBJ2-1; 14 bases are a match to TRBD2. The length of the CDR3 is 16 residues. J lost 7 bases, V lost 7 bases, and 9 bases had no gene match. The CDR3 DNA is TGTGCCAGCACCCCGGGGGGACTAGCGGGAGTAAATGAGCAGTTCTTC. Translated, it gives CASTPGGLAGVNEQFF.

This sequence joins TRBV20-1 and TRBJ2-3, with 13 positions matching TRBD2. Per germline, CDR1 DFQATT and CDR2 SNEGSKA (reference sequence). Unmatched junction bases numbered 10, after V lost 5 bases and J lost 2 bases. CDR3 length: 17 amino acids. The CDR3 sequence is CSAHTGTSGVITDTQYF. In nucleotides, the CDR3 is TGCAGTGCTCATACCGGGACTAGCGGGGTCATCACAGATACGCAGTATTTT.

This clonotype was detected only a few times. The CDR3 sequence is CASSLTARLNIQYF. The CDR3, as DNA: TGTGCCAGCAGCTTAACGGCTAGACTAAACATTCAGTACTTC. The gene calls are TRBV7-3 and TRBJ2-4; no reliable D call. Looked up from germline, CDR1 is SGHTA and CDR2 is FQGTGA. The CDR3 runs 14 residues. The germline V and J ends were trimmed by 0 bases and 6 bases, with 9 bases remaining between them.

This clonotype was seen more than once but under ten times. The V and J genes are TRBV6-2 or TRBV6-3 and TRBJ2-6, with D maybe TRBD2 (5 bases). Trimming stripped 5 bases from V and 1 base from J, with 15 bases between. The CDR3 consists of 17 residues. Germline values: CDR1 MNHEY, CDR2 SVGEGT. Written as DNA, the CDR3 is TGTGCCAGCAGTCCCCCACTCCCGGGGTCTGGGGCCAACGTCCTGACTTTC. Translating gives CASSPPLPGSGANVLTF.

A note on this clonotype: An end of the junction does not agree with germline; a read error may underlie this. Here the CDR3 DNA reads TGTGCCAACAGCCCGGGACTAGCGGGGAAGGAGACCCAGTACTTC. Its translation: CANSPGLAGKETQYF. This chain links TRBV5-8 with TRBJ2-5; 13 bases line up with TRBD2. Germline loops: CDR1 SGHTS, CDR2 YDEGEE. This CDR3 region has 15 residues.

The chain combines TRBV7-9 with TRBJ2-7; 8 positions agree with TRBD2. Germline assignment: CDR1 SEHNR and CDR2 FQNEAQ (reference sequence). V was clipped by 2 bases and J by 0 bases; unmatched bases: 6. This CDR3 has 16 residues. The CDR3 sequence: CASSLFLAGTSYEQYF. CDR3 sequence (DNA): TGTGCCAGCAGCTTATTCTTAGCGGGGACCTCCTACGAGCAGTACTTC.

This chain links TRBV7-2 with TRBJ1-3; 7 bases agree with TRBD1. CDR1 is SGHTA, CDR2 FQGNSA, per germline. The CDR3 length is 16 residues. Trimming took 5 bases from V and 1 from J; bases not matched to a gene: 8. The CDR3: CASSNEKQGSGNTIYF. The CDR3 DNA reads as TGTGCCAGCAGCAATGAGAAACAGGGGTCTGGAAACACCATATATTTT. Supplemented by reference TRBV7-2 and TRBJ1-3, the full variable domain reads GAGVSQSPSNKVTEKGKDVELRCDPISGHTALYWYRQSLGQGLEFLIYFQGNSAPDKSGLPSDRFSAERTGGSVSTLTIQRTQQEDSAVYLCASSNEKQGSGNTIYFGEGSWLTVV.

In this sample, this clonotype turned up a few times. The V gene is TRBV15, the J gene TRBJ1-2; 10 positions agree with TRBD1. The CDR3 consists of 15 residues. Germline CDR1 LNHNV, CDR2 YYDKDF (reference sequence). The ends lost 3 bases at V and 6 bases at J; junction bases unmatched: 7. In DNA, the CDR3 is TGTGCCACCAGCAGTTCCAGACAGGGGGCGGATGGCTACACCTTC. Its protein is CATSSSRQGADGYTF.

This sequence joins TRBV3-1 and TRBJ2-7, with 8 bases fitting TRBD2. Germline V lookup: CDR1 LGHDT, CDR2 YNNKEL (reference sequence). V dropped 8 bases and J dropped 2; count of bases not matched to a gene: 8. The CDR3 length is 14 residues. CDR3 sequence (DNA): TGTGCCAGCGGGGCTAGCGGGTCTACCTACGAGCAGTACTTC. It translates to CASGASGSTYEQYF.

This clonotype has ten or more counts. The genes are TRBV6-1 and TRBJ1-5, with a tentative D call TRBD1 (6 bases). Trimming took 6 bases from V and 4 from J, leaving 13 bases between them. From germline, CDR1 is MNHNS and CDR2 SASEGT. This CDR3 has 14 residues. CDR3 in DNA: TGTGCCAGCAGACGACCAGGGGATAATCAGCCCCAGCATTTT. It encodes CASRRPGDNQPQHF.

This clonotype came up a few times. The chain carries TRBV7-2 and TRBJ2-7; D assignment may be TRBD1 or TRBD2 (5 bases each). Germline values: CDR1 SGHTA, CDR2 FQGNSA. Trimming cost V 4 bases and J 3 bases, with 10 bases left between them. The CDR3 contains 13 residues. Here the CDR3 reads CASSSRDHYEQYF. The CDR3 DNA is TGTGCCAGCAGCTCACGGGACCACTACGAGCAGTACTTC.

Many counts were recorded for this clonotype. The chain has TRBV6-1 and TRBJ1-4; weak D call: TRBD1 (5 bases). The V gene lost 3 bases and the J gene lost 4 bases, with 9 bases spanning the gap. The germline gives CDR1 MNHNS, CDR2 SASEGT. The CDR3 runs to 14 residues. CDR3 in DNA: TGTGCCAGCAGTGATGGGGGGAATAATGAAAAACTGTTTTTT. Translating gives CASSDGGNNEKLFF.

The chain links TRBV7-9 to TRBJ1-6; D unresolved. Trimming stripped 3 bases from V and 9 bases from J, with 12 bases between. The CDR3 has 14 amino acids. The germline V gene encodes CDR1 SEHNR and CDR2 FQNEAQ (reference sequence). CDR3 sequence (DNA): TGTGCCAGCAGCTTCTTGGACCGGGCTTCACCCCTCCACTTT. It translates to CASSFLDRASPLHF.

The chain is built from TRBV7-2 and TRBJ2-1, with D perhaps matching TRBD1 (6 bases). This CDR3 has 16 residues. The germline V gene encodes CDR1 SGHTA and CDR2 FQGNSA. Trimming shortened V by 5 bases and J by 2 bases, and 16 bases separated the two germline ends. The CDR3 reads CASSPLPTGTYNEQFF. CDR3 bases: TGTGCCAGCAGCCCTCTACCCACAGGGACCTACAATGAGCAGTTCTTC. The entire variable domain, with the rest obtained from reference TRBV7-2 and TRBJ2-1, is as follows: GAGVSQSPSNKVTEKGKDVELRCDPISGHTALYWYRQSLGQGLEFLIYFQGNSAPDKSGLPSDRFSAERTGGSVSTLTIQRTQQEDSAVYLCASSPLPTGTYNEQFFGPGTRLTVL.

The rearrangement links TRBV10-3 to TRBJ2-7, with D possibly called TRBD1 or TRBD2 (5 bases each). Germline CDR1 reads ENHRY; CDR2 reads SYGVKD. The CDR3 is 13 amino acids. V was clipped by 6 bases and J by 3 bases, with 12 bases between them. CDR3 sequence (DNA): TGTGCCATCAGAGGGGCAGAGGGCTACGAGCAGTACTTC. Residues: CAIRGAEGYEQYF.

This clonotype has more than one count but fewer than ten. This chain links TRBV5-1 with TRBJ2-4; D possibly uses TRBD1 or TRBD2 (5 bases each). The V end was cut by 1 base, the J end by 7 bases, with 9 bases between. Germline V CDR1 and CDR2: SGHRS, YFSETQ. This CDR3 spans 13 amino acids. This chain's CDR3 is CASSLSGGNIQYF. The CDR3 nucleotides are TGCGCCAGCAGCTTGAGTGGGGGTAACATTCAGTACTTC.

This clonotype appeared a few times. V is TRBV7-2 and J is TRBJ1-4, with D perhaps TRBD1 (6 bases). CDR3 length: 13 residues. Germline CDR1 and CDR2: SGHTA and FQGNSA. The germline V and J ends were trimmed by 2 bases and 8 bases, with 9 bases remaining between them. The CDR3 reads CASSLTGTEKLFF. Written as DNA, the CDR3 is TGTGCCAGCAGCTTAACCGGGACAGAAAAACTGTTTTTT.

The chain joins TRBV10-3 to TRBJ1-3; a possible D gene is TRBD1 (6 bases). The germline V gene encodes CDR1 ENHRY and CDR2 SYGVKD. The CDR3 loop spans 13 amino acids. V gave up 6 bases and J gave up 4 bases, with 10 bases separating them. The DNA for the CDR3 is TGTGCCATCAGGAACGACAGGGGAAACACCATATATTTT. Translation gives CAIRNDRGNTIYF.

This clonotype was observed at least ten times. This sequence joins TRBV7-2 and TRBJ2-7; 8 bases align to TRBD2. This CDR3 has 14 amino acids. Germline CDR1 SGHTA, CDR2 FQGNSA. Trimming removed 3 bases from V and 7 bases from J; junction bases left unmatched: 8. The DNA of the CDR3 is TGTGCCAGCAGCTTGGGACTAGTACGCGAGGAGCAGTACTTC. It is translated as CASSLGLVREEQYF.

This clonotype was seen many times. This chain connects TRBV15 to TRBJ2-7, with 11 bases matching TRBD2. The junction had 7 bases not matched to a gene; V was cut back by 3 bases and J by 6 bases. Germline loops: CDR1 LNHNV, CDR2 YYDKDF (reference sequence). The CDR3 is 15 residues long. The CDR3 DNA is TGTGCCACCAGCAGTTCACTAGCGGGAGTTAGCGAGCAGTACTTC. This encodes CATSSSLAGVSEQYF. The variable domain in full, completed from reference TRBV15 and TRBJ2-7, reads DAMVIQNPRYQVTQFGKPVTLSCSQTLNHNVMYWYQQKSSQAPKLLFHYYDKDFNNEADTPDNFQSRRPNTSFCFLDIRSPGLGDTAMYLCATSSSLAGVSEQYFGPGTRLTVT.

On this clonotype: A junction end diverges from the germline sequence, so it may reflect a read error. This rearrangement joins TRBV29-1 to TRBJ2-4; 7 bases line up with TRBD1. This CDR3 contains 14 residues. Germline CDR1 SQVTM, CDR2 ANQGSEA. The CDR3 coding sequence is TGCAGCGTTGGAGACAGGGCAGACAAAAGCATTCAGTACTTC. Its protein product is CSVGDRADKSIQYF.

V gene TRBV13 combines with J gene TRBJ2-2; D may be TRBD1 (6 bases). This CDR3 has 13 amino acids. The germline V gene encodes CDR1 PRHDT and CDR2 FYEKMQ (reference sequence). V was cut by 6 bases and J by 7 bases, with 12 bases left in between. CDR3 nucleotide sequence: TGTGCCAGCAGGCTCGTAGGGGGCGGGGAGCTGTTTTTT. Translated, it gives CASRLVGGGELFF.

This clonotype showed up just a few times. The chain joins TRBV20-1 to TRBJ2-7, with 8 bases that match TRBD2. The CDR3 extends over 11 amino acids. Germline CDR1 DFQATT, CDR2 SNEGSKA (reference sequence). V was pared by 3 bases and J by 9 bases, with 4 bases of the junction left unmatched. The DNA for the CDR3 is TGCAGTGCTAGCGGGGGGGCTGGGCAGTACTTC. Amino acid sequence: CSASGGAGQYF.

The rearrangement joins TRBV20-1 to TRBJ2-1, with 7 positions matching TRBD2. Germline V gene sequence: CDR1 DFQATT, CDR2 SNEGSKA (reference sequence). There are 14 residues in the CDR3. Unmatched junction bases numbered 12, after V lost 3 bases and J lost 10 bases. The DNA for the CDR3 is TGCAGTGCTAGCTGGCTAGCGGACGCCCCGGAGCAGTTCTTC. Translation gives CSASWLADAPEQFF.

This chain joins TRBV5-6 and TRBJ1-4, with 7 nucleotides matching TRBD1. Germline V gene data show CDR1 as SGHDT and CDR2 as YYEEEE. J lost 0 bases, V lost 3 bases, and 11 bases had no gene match. The CDR3 has 18 amino acids. The CDR3 sequence: CASSSNWIGQATNEKLFF. The DNA of the CDR3 is TGTGCCAGCAGCTCCAATTGGATTGGACAGGCAACTAATGAAAAACTGTTTTTT. Full variable domain (outside the CDR3, taken from reference TRBV5-6 and TRBJ1-4): DAGVTQSPTHLIKTRGQQVTLRCSPKSGHDTVSWYQQALGQGPQFIFQYYEEEERQRGNFPDRFSGHQFPNYSSELNVNALLLGDSALYLCASSSNWIGQATNEKLFFGSGTQLSVL.

This clonotype was seen more than once but under ten times. The chain uses TRBV19 and TRBJ2-7, with TRBD1 matching 8 bases. CDR1 LNHDA and CDR2 SQIVND come from the germline V gene (reference sequence). The CDR3 sequence is 16 residues long. V dropped 0 bases and J dropped 3; count of bases not matched to a gene: 7. The CDR3 bases are TGTGCCAGTAGTATAGACGGGCCAGGGGGCATCTACGAGCAGTACTTC. Protein product: CASSIDGPGGIYEQYF.

This clonotype was recorded many times. This chain joins TRBV6-2 or TRBV6-3 and TRBJ1-5, with TRBD1 matching 9 bases. With V trimmed by 7 bases and J by 3 bases, 4 bases remained unmatched. Germline V lookup: CDR1 MNHEY, CDR2 SVGEGT. This CDR3 spans 14 amino acids. The CDR3 region is CASNRDRDNQPQHF. The CDR3 DNA reads TGTGCCAGCAACCGGGACAGGGACAATCAGCCCCAGCATTTT.

This clonotype came up many times. The gene calls are TRBV6-1 and TRBJ2-7; D is ambiguous. The CDR3 consists of 15 residues. CDR1 is MNHNS and CDR2 is SASEGT in the germline V gene. V dropped 5 bases and J dropped 3 bases, with 17 bases sitting between them. Here the CDR3 DNA reads TGTGCCAGCAGTCGCCAATTGGATCGGCTCTACGAGCAGTACTTC. It codes for CASSRQLDRLYEQYF.